The 2 T cell receptor beta chains given below trace back to one sample, sequenced in a study of T cell responses to AZD1222 COVID-19 vaccine. The table came from immunoSEQ multiplex PCR; TCRdb's copy has only in-frame clones and leaves some out. This table holds approximately 150,000 clones, about 89% found once. This material consisted of peripheral blood, taken 28 days after the second AZD1222 dose. The receptor source for this set is an adult who received the AZD1222 COVID-19 vaccine.

This chain links TRBV9 with TRBJ2-1; D is possibly TRBD2 (5 bases). Germline loops: CDR1 SGDLS, CDR2 YYNGEE. Trimming pared 0 bases from V and 8 bases from J, leaving 9 bases between. This CDR3 is 13 amino acids long. The CDR3 sequence is CASSVVMGDEQFF. The CDR3 DNA follows: TGTGCCAGCAGCGTAGTCATGGGAGATGAGCAGTTCTTC.

This chain joins TRBV4-3 and TRBJ1-2; 7 nucleotides agree with TRBD1. The CDR3 runs 16 residues. Looked up from germline, CDR1 is LGHNA and CDR2 is YSLEER. After removal of 0 bases from V and 4 bases from J, the junction contained 8 bases not matched to a gene. Written as DNA, the CDR3 is TGCGCCAGCAGCCAAGAATCAGGGAAGGGGGCCTATGGCTACACCTTC. This sequence encodes CASSQESGKGAYGYTF.